These T cell receptor beta chains were read from a single sample in a study of blood T cells in healthy people across ages. Using its own MiXCR run on the 5' RACE reads, TCRdb lists one record per CDR3 protein. The sample comprises 850,000 to 1,000,000 distinct CDR3 sequences, roughly 43% of which are singletons, and around an eighth rests with the top ten. The sequencing sample was made of blood. The receptors stem from a man aged 30 to 39 in good health. CDR3s leave out the opening cysteine and the closing phenylalanine or tryptophan. Fields, in order: D gene, V gene, J gene, CDR3 protein. D genes are given only for firm matches.

TRBD1	TRBV29-1	TRBJ1-4	SAVRRGDEKLF
-	TRBV6-5	TRBJ1-1	ASSPEPSSGSEAF
-	TRBV3-1	TRBJ2-6	ASSQGSSSGANVLT
-	TRBV7-3	TRBJ1-2	ASSQWETVKGYGYT
-	TRBV10-2	TRBJ2-3	ASHWERSTDTQY
TRBD1	TRBV29-1	TRBJ2-1	SVEVGTGGFDNEQF
TRBD1	TRBV5-1	TRBJ2-6	ASSLTGGSSGANVLT
TRBD2	TRBV28	TRBJ2-7	ASSLRGGNEQY
-	TRBV5-1	TRBJ1-1	ASSLMSGTDEAF
-	TRBV5-1	TRBJ2-3	ASSTGGSGTDTQY
-	TRBV5-1	TRBJ2-7	ASSLPLGQGNSYEQY
TRBD2	TRBV29-1	TRBJ2-1	SVEDVLALSNEQF
-	TRBV25-1	TRBJ1-2	ASSSQDPYGYT
-	TRBV7-6	TRBJ2-7	ASSKTRYYEQY
-	TRBV5-1	-	ASSPLGIRGAEETQY
-	TRBV6-1	TRBJ1-2	ASSLRQDYGYT
-	TRBV24-1	TRBJ2-3	ATSDVQGPDTQY